This T cell receptor beta chain was identified in a study of T-cell reconstitution after alpha-beta-depleted transplantation in children. The study, taken as a whole, reports: Several hundred graft clones that had expanded were reportedly the source of alpha-beta T cells about two months after transplant.

TCRbeta library construction was performed incorporating unique molecular identifiers. A single record per CDR3 protein comes from TCRdb applying MiXCR to the PCR reads. Here the sample spans approximately 8,700 distinct CDR3 sequences, approximately 15% being singletons. In regard to this clonotype: Its target is not known.

The CDR3 loop spans 15 amino acids. The V gene lost 3 bases and the J gene lost 0 bases, with 9 bases spanning the gap. CDR1 and CDR2 from the germline V gene are MDHEN and SYDVKM. This clonotype originated in a male patient aged 5 to 17 who had a stem cell transplant for acute lymphoblastic leukemia, so the T cells may come from the graft donor. The rearrangement uses TRBV28 and TRBJ1-3; D gene uncertain. Material: PBMCs, mostly from graft donor cells, obtained 60 days after TCRalphabeta/CD19-depleted stem cell transplant. This CDR3 reads CASSLILRSGNTIYF. The CDR3 DNA reads as TGTGCCAGCAGTTTGATCCTCCGCTCTGGAAACACCATATATTTT.